What follows describes a single TCR beta chain. Its antigen is unknown. This entry is derived from a study of OX40 agonist ivuxolimab in advanced cancers. Study context: Patients received ivuxolimab, an intravenous treatment, every 2 weeks at 0.01 to 10 mg/kg. Dose-escalation patients were diagnosed with hepatocellular carcinoma, melanoma, renal cell cancer or head and neck cancer. Study-level findings and limits: Clones of CD4+ and CD8+ blood T cells grew by week 6 at doses of 0.1 to 3.0 mg/kg.

Only in-frame clones appear in the TCRdb table, and some are missing; sequencing was by immunoSEQ multiplex PCR. The data contain approximately 57,000 clones, 70% to 90% of them singletons. Germline loops: CDR1 MNHNS, CDR2 SASEGT. Trimming shortened V by 5 bases and J by 8 bases, and 15 bases separated the two germline ends. The CDR3 is 14 amino acids. This specimen was CD4+ or CD8+ T cells sorted from blood, taken in a trial of the OX40 agonist ivuxolimab. The clonotype was recovered from an adult with an advanced solid tumor such as melanoma, head and neck, liver or kidney cancer. The V and J genes are TRBV6-1 and TRBJ1-4; no clear D gene. CDR3 DNA sequence: TGTGCCAGCAGTTCGATGGGTAGTAGGGAAAAACTGTTTTTT. Its protein product is CASSSMGSREKLFF.